The clone carrying this TCR beta chain came up a few times. Clones were read by immunoSEQ multiplex PCR, and TCRdb kept only the in-frame ones, dropping some. The data hold tens of thousands of clones, with roughly 86% observed a single time. The data are from a study of blood T cell repertoires in COVID-19. V was clipped by 2 bases and J by 4 bases, with 13 bases between them. Per germline, CDR1 SGDLS and CDR2 YYNGEE. The CDR3 has 15 amino acids. The receptor was isolated from a human donor in a cohort sampled during active COVID-19. Input material: peripheral blood. V is TRBV9 and J is TRBJ1-5; weak D call: TRBD1 (5 bases). CDR3 in amino acids: CASSVSGDWNQPQHF. The DNA of the CDR3 is TGTGCCAGCAGCGTCTCGGGGGATTGGAATCAGCCCCAGCATTTT. The entire variable domain, with the rest obtained from reference TRBV9 and TRBJ1-5, is as follows: DSGVTQTPKHLITATGQRVTLRCSPRSGDLSVYWYQQSLDQGLQFLIQYYNGEERAKGNILERFSAQQFPDLHSELNLSSLELGDSALYFCASSVSGDWNQPQHFGDGTRLSIL.